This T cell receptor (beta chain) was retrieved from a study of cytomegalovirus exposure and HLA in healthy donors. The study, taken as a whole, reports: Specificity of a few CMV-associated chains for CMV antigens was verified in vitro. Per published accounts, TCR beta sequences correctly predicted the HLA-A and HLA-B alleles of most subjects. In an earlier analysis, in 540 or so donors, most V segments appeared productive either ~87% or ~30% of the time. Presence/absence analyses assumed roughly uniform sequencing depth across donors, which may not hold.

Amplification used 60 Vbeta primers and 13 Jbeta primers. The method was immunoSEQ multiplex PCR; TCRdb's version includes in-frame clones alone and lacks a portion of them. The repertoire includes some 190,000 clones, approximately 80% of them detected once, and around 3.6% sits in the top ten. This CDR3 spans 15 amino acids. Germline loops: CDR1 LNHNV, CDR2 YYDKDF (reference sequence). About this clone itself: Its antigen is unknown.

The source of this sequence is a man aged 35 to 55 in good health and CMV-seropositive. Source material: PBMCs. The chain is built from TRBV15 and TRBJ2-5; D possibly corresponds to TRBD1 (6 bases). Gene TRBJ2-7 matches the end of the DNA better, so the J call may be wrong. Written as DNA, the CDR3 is TGTGCCACCAGCAGAGGAGGGGACACTTCCTACGAGCAGTACTTC. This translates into CATSRGGDTSYEQYF.